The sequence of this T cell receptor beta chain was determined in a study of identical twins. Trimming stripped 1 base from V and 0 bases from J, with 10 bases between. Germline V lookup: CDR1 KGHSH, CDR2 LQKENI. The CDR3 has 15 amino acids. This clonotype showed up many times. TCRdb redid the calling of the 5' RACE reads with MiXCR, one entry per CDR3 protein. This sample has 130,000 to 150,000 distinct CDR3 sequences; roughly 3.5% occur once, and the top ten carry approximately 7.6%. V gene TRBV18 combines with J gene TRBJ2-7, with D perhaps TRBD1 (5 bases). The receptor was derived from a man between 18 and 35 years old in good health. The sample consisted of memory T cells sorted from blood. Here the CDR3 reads CASSPQQASSYEQYV. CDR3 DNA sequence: TGTGCCAGCTCACCACAACAGGCGAGCTCCTACGAGCAGTACGTC.